Below, one T cell receptor (beta chain) is given with its context. It lacks a known antigen. Base qualities are not recorded, but no much larger clone differs from it by a single base. These data belong to a study of blood T cell repertoires in COVID-19 (dated by TCRdb to 2019 to 2021). With respect to the entire study: The collaborator samples originated in the United States, Italy and Spain and spanned the acute and convalescent phases of COVID-19. The material from the prospective study consisted of cDNA or gDNA derived from T cells, B-cell-depleted T cells, or PBMCs. The dataset comprised deeply sampled blood TCRbeta repertoires from subjects exposed to, actively infected with, or recovered from COVID-19. The repertoires were made available in a free public database intended to serve as a resource for research on the immune response to SARS-CoV-2. Samples came from the ongoing ImmuneRACE study (first 160 participants) plus 1,254 subjects from 6 global collaborators. Sample metadata almost always included a de-identified subject ID, COVID-19 status, age in years and sex. HLA class I and class II types, where available, came from metadata supplied by the sample provider rather than from assay-based typing.

The immunoSEQ Assay, a bias-controlled multiplex PCR, was used to amplify TCRbeta CDR3 regions from genomic DNA. Per the authors' processing: The number of nucleated cells in each sample was estimated by amplification of reference gene primers within the assay. To quantify the absolute abundance of each unique TCRbeta CDR3 rearrangement, sequence reads were collapsed and filtered. For each sample, productive Simpson clonality was calculated as the square root of Simpson's diversity index over productive rearrangements. TCRdb carries this immuneACCESS record with in-frame sequences only. Its versions omit some clonotypes, under half of them owing to an unresolved V gene in the studies checked, with the rest unexplained. From that table come the V and J calls and clone size; the DNA was used to work out D and trimming. Recorded for this sample are roughly 130,000 clones; more than 75% of them occurred a single time. About 3.6% of the sample comes from the top ten.

Each collaborating institution followed its own protocols to collect whole blood in K2EDTA tubes. For TCRbeta analysis, collaborators shipped samples as frozen whole blood, isolated PBMCs, or DNA extracted from either of those sample types. Taken from cysteine to phenylalanine, the CDR3 has 15 residues. Solely the CDR3 DNA is kept, with 45 bases framed from the first base. CDR1 and CDR2 are drawn from the germline V gene: MNHEY, SVGAGI. The germline ends are 13 bases apart after V is trimmed by 6 bases and J by 4 bases. What the study reported, not specific to this receptor: How much clinical and demographic metadata was included differed by source and by participant, and the metadata was provided uncurated.

The chain joins TRBV6-5 to TRBJ1-6, with the D gene not clear enough to name. This clonotype was obtained from a woman aged 55-69 years with acute or convalescent COVID-19. Input material: peripheral blood. The CDR3 protein sequence reads: CASRVDAAYNSPLHF. In nucleotides, the sequence is TGTGCCAGCAGAGTCGACGCGGCGTATAATTCACCCCTCCACTTT.